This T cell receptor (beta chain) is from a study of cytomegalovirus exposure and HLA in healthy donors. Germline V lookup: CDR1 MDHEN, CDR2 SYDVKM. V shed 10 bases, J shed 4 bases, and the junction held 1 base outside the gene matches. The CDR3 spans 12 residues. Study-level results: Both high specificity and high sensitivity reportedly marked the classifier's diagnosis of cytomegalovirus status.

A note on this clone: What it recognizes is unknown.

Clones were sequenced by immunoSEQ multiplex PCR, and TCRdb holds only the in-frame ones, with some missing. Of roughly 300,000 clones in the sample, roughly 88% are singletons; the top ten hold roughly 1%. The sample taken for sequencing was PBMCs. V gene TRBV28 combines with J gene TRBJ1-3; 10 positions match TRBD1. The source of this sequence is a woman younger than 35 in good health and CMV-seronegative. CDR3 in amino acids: CATDRGGNTIYF. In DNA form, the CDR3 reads TGTGCCACGGACAGGGGGGGAAACACCATATATTTT.